These 2 T cell receptor beta chains were all obtained from the same sample, sequenced in a study of cytomegalovirus exposure and HLA in healthy donors. The PCR ran on 60 Vbeta and 13 Jbeta primers. Method: immunoSEQ multiplex PCR; TCRdb's copy keeps in-frame clones and lacks some. The sample lists around 170,000 clones; over 75% were seen once. The source material was PBMCs. The receptor set was obtained from a man between 60 and 75 years old in good health and CMV-seronegative.

The rearrangement links TRBV9 to TRBJ2-5, with D hard to call. CDR1 and CDR2 from the germline V gene are SGDLS and YYNGEE. Between the trimmed V and J ends, which lost 1 base and 1 base, there was a span of 8 bases. The CDR3 runs 14 residues. The CDR3 loop is CASSVSPVQETQYF. In DNA, the CDR3 is TGTGCCAGCAGCGTAAGTCCAGTCCAAGAGACCCAGTACTTC.

The CDR3 region has the DNA TGTGCCAGCAGCCCTCTGAGGGATCTTCGCAATCAGCCCCAGCATTTT. Amino acid sequence: CASSPLRDLRNQPQHF. This chain links TRBV7-2 with TRBJ1-5; no clear D gene. Trimming pared 5 bases from V and 2 bases from J, leaving 16 bases between. The length of the CDR3 is 16 residues. In germline, CDR1 is SGHTA, CDR2 FQGNSA. Full variable domain (missing parts from reference TRBV7-2 and TRBJ1-5): GAGVSQSPSNKVTEKGKDVELRCDPISGHTALYWYRQSLGQGLEFLIYFQGNSAPDKSGLPSDRFSAERTGGSVSTLTIQRTQQEDSAVYLCASSPLRDLRNQPQHFGDGTRLSIL.